The T cell receptor (beta chain) described here comes from a study of cytomegalovirus exposure and HLA in healthy donors. The V and J ends lost 3 bases and 1 base respectively, with 20 bases between them. The CDR3 runs 18 residues. Germline values: CDR1 SNHLY, CDR2 FYNNEI. A multiplex PCR was run with 60 Vbeta primers and 13 Jbeta primers. TCRdb's copy holds only in-frame clones and misses some; the assay was immunoSEQ multiplex PCR. The sample lists over 200,000 clones, 70% to 85% seen once, with approximately 2.6% in the top ten. This clonotype originated in a woman between 55 and 75 years old in good health and CMV-seropositive. The chain combines TRBV2 with TRBJ2-3, with a possible D match to TRBD2 (6 bases). The sequenced sample consisted of PBMCs. In nucleotides, the CDR3 is TGTGCCAGCAGTGATTTTTGGTCTGTGCAGCGGGGCACAGATACGCAGTATTTT. Residues: CASSDFWSVQRGTDTQYF.